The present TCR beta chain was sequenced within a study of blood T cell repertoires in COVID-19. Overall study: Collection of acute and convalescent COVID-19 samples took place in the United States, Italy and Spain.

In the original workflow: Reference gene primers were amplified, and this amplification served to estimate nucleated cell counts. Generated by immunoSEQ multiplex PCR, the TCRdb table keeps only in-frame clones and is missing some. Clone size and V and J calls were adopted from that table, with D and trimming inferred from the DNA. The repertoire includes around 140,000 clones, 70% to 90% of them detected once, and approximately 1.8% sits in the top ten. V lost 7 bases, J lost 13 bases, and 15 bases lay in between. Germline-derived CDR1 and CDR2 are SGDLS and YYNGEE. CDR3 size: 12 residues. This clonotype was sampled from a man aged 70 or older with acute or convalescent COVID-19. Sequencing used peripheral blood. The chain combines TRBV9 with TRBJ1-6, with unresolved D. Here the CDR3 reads CASSADGSPLHF. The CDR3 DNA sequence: TGTGCCAGCTCCGCGGATGGCTCGCCCCTCCACTTT. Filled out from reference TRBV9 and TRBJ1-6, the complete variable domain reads DSGVTQTPKHLITATGQRVTLRCSPRSGDLSVYWYQQSLDQGLQFLIQYYNGEERAKGNILERFSAQQFPDLHSELNLSSLELGDSALYFCASSADGSPLHFGNGTRLTVT.